This paragraph reports one TCR beta chain. This sample was taken from a study of blood T cell repertoires in COVID-19. Assay: immunoSEQ multiplex PCR; the TCRdb copy retains only in-frame clones and omits some. The repertoire includes some 150,000 clones, approximately 87% of them detected once, and under 9% sits in the top ten. Germline CDR1 and CDR2: MDHEN and SYDVKM. Trimming removed 4 bases from V and 0 bases from J, with 16 bases in between. The CDR3 runs 17 residues. Input material: peripheral blood. This sequence originates from a woman in her fifties or sixties with active or convalescent COVID-19. The V and J genes are TRBV28 and TRBJ1-5; D is possibly TRBD1 (6 bases). CDR3 DNA sequence: TGTGCCAGCAGTTGGGGGGGAGGGGACACTAGCAATCAGCCCCAGCATTTT. Protein sequence: CASSWGGGDTSNQPQHF.